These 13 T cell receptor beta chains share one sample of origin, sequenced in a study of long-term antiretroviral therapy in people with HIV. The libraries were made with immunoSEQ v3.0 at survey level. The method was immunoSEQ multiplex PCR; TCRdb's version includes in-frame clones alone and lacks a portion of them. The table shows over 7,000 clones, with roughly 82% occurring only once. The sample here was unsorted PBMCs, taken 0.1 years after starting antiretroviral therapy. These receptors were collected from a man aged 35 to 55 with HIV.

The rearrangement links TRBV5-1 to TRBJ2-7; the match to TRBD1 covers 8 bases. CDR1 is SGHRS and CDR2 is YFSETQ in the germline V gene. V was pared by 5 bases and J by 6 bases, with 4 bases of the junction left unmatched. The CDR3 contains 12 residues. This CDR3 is CASRSTGGEQYF. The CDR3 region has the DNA TGCGCCAGCAGATCAACAGGGGGCGAGCAGTACTTC.

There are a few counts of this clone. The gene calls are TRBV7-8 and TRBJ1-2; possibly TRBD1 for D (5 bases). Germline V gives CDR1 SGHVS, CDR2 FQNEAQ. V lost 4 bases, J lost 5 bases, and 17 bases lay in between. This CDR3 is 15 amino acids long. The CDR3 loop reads CASSSLREGSYGYTF. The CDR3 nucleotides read TGTGCCAGCAGCTCCCTGAGGGAGGGGTCGTATGGCTACACCTTC.

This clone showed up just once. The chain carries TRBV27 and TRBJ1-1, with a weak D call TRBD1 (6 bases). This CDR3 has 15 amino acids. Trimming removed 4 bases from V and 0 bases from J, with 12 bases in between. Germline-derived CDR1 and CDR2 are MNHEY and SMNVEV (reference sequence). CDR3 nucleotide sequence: TGTGCCAGCAGTTCTGGGGGCAGGATGAACACTGAAGCTTTCTTT. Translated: CASSSGGRMNTEAFF.

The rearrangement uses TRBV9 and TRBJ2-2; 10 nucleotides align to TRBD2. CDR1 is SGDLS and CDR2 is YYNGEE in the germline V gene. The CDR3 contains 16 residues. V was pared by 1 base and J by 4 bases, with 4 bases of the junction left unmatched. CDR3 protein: CASSVTGLAVTGELFF. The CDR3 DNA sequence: TGTGCCAGCAGCGTAACCGGACTAGCGGTCACCGGGGAGCTGTTTTTT.

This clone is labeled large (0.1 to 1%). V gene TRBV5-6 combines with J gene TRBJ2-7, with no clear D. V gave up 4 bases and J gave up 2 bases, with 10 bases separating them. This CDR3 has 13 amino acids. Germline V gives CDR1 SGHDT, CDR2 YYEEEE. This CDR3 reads CASSVDGPYEQYF. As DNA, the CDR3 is TGTGCCAGCAGCGTGGACGGACCCTACGAGCAGTACTTC.

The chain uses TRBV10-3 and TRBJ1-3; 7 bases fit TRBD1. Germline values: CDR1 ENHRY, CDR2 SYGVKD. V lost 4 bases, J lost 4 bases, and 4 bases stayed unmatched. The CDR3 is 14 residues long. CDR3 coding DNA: TGTGCCATCAGTGCCCCGGGACAGGGAAACACCATATATTTT. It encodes CAISAPGQGNTIYF.

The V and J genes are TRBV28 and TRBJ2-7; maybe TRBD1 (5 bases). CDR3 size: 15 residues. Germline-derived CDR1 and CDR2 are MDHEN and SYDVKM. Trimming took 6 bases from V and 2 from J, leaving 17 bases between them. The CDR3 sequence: CASSPIGQGPYEQYF. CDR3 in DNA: TGTGCCAGCAGCCCTATAGGGCAGGGCCCCTACGAGCAGTACTTC. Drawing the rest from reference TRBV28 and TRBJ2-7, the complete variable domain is DVKVTQSSRYLVKRTGEKVFLECVQDMDHENMFWYRQDPGLGLRLIYFSYDVKMKEKGDIPEGYSVSREKKERFSLILESASTNQTSMYLCASSPIGQGPYEQYFGPGTRLTVT.

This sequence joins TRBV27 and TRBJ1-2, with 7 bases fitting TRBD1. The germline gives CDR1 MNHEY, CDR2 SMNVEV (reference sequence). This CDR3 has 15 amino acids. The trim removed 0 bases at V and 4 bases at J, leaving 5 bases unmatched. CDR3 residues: CASSLSTGTLYGYTF. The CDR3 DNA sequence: TGTGCCAGCAGTTTATCGACAGGGACCCTCTATGGCTACACCTTC.

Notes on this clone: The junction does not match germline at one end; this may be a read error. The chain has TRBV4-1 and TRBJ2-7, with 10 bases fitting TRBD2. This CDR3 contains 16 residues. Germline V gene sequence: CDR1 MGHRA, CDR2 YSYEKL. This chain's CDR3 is CASSQATSGASYEQYF. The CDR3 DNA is TGCGCCAGCAGTCAAGCAACTAGCGGGGCCTCCTACGAGCAGTACTTC.

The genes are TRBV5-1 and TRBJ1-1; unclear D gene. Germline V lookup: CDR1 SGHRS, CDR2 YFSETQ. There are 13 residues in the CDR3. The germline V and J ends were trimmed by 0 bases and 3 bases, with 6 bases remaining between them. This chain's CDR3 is CASSLEFYTEAFF. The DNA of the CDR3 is TGCGCCAGCAGCTTGGAATTTTACACTGAAGCTTTCTTT. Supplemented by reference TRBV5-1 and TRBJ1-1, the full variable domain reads KAGVTQTPRYLIKTRGQQVTLSCSPISGHRSVSWYQQTPGQGLQFLFEYFSETQRNKGNFPGRFSGRQFSNSRSEMNVSTLELGDSALYLCASSLEFYTEAFFGQGTRLTVV.

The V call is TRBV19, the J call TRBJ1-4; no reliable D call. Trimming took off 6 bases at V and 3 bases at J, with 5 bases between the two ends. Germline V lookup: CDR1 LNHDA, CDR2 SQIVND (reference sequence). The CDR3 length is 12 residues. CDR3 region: CASRQSNEKLFF. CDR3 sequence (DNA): TGTGCCAGTAGACAGTCTAATGAAAAACTGTTTTTT. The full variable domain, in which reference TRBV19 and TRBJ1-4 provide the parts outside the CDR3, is DGGITQSPKYLFRKEGQNVTLSCEQNLNHDAMYWYRQDPGQGLRLIYYSQIVNDFQKGDIAEGYSVSREKKESFPLTVTSAQKNPTAFYLCASRQSNEKLFFGSGTQLSVL.

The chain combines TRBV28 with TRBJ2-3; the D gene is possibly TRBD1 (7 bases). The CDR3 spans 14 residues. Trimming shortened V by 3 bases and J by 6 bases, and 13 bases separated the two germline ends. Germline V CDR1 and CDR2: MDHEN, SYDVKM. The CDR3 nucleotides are TGTGCCAGCAGTTTCGAGGGGGCGGGGGATACGCAGTATTTT. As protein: CASSFEGAGDTQYF.

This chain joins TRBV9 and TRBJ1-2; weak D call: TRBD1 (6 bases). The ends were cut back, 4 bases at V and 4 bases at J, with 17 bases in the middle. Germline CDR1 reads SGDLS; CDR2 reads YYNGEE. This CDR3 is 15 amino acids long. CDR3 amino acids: CASSPRQAVSYGYTF. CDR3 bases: TGTGCCAGCAGCCCCCGACAGGCGGTCAGCTATGGCTACACCTTC.